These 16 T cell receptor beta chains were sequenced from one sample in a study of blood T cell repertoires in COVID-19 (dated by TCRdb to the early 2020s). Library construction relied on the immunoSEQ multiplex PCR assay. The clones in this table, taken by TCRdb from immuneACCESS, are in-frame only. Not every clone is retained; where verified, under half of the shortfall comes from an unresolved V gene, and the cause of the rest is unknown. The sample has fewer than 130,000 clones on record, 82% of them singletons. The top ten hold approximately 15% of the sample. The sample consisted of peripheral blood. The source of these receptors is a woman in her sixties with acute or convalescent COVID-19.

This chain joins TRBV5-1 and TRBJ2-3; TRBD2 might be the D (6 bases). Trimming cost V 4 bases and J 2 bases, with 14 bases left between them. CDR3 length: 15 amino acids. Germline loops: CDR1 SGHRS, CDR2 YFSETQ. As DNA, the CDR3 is TGCGCCAGCAGCGGAGGGGAGACGGACACAGATACGCAGTATTTT. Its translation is CASSGGETDTDTQYF. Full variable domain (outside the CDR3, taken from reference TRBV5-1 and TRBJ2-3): KAGVTQTPRYLIKTRGQQVTLSCSPISGHRSVSWYQQTPGQGLQFLFEYFSETQRNKGNFPGRFSGRQFSNSRSEMNVSTLELGDSALYLCASSGGETDTDTQYFGPGTRLTVL.

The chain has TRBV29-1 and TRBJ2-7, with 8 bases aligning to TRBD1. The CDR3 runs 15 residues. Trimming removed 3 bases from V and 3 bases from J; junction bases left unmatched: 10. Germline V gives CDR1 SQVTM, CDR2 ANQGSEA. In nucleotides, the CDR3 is TGCAGCGTTGACCGACCCGGGACAGGAGACTACGAGCAGTACTTC. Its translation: CSVDRPGTGDYEQYF.

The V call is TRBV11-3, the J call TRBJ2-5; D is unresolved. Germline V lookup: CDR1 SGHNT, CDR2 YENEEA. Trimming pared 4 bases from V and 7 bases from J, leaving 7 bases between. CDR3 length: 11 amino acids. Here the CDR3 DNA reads TGTGCCAGCAGCTCCACATTGACCCAGTACTTC. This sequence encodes CASSSTLTQYF.

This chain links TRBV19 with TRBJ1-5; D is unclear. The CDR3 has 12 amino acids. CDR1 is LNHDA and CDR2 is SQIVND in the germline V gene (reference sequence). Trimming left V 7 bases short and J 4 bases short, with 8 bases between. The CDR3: CASKGSNQPQHF. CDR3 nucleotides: TGTGCCAGTAAAGGGAGTAATCAGCCCCAGCATTTT.

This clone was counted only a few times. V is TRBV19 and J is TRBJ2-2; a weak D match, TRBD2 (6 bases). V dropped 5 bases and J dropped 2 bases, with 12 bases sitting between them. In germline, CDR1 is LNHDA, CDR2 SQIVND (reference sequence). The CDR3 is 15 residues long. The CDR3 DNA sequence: TGTGCCAGTAGTCGTTGGGGGGTCAACACCGGGGAGCTGTTTTTT. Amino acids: CASSRWGVNTGELFF.

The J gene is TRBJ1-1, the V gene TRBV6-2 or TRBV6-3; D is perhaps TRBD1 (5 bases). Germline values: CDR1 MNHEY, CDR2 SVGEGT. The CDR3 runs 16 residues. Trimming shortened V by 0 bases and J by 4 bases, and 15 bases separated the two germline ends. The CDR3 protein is CASSYSGGAGSTEAFF. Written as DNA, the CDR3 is TGTGCCAGCAGTTACTCGGGTGGGGCGGGGAGCACTGAAGCTTTCTTT.

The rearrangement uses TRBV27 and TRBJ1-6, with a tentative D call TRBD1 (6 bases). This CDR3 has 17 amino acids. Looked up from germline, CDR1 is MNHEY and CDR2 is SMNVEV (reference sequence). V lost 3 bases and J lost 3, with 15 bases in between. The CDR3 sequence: CASSLSWTVLYNSPLHF. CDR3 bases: TGTGCCAGCAGTTTGTCCTGGACAGTCCTCTATAATTCACCCCTCCACTTT.

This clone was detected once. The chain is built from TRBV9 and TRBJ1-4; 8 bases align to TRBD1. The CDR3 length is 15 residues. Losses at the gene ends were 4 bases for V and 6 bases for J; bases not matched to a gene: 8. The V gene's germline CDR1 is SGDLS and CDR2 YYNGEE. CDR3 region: CASSLSQGADEKLFF. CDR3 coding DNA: TGTGCCAGCAGCCTCAGTCAGGGGGCGGATGAAAAACTGTTTTTT.

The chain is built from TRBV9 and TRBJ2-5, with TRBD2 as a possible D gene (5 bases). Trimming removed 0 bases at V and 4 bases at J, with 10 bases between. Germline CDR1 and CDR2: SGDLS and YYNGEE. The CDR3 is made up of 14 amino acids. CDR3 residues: CASSVDGGRETQYF. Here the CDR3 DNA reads TGTGCCAGCAGCGTAGACGGAGGTCGAGAGACCCAGTACTTC.

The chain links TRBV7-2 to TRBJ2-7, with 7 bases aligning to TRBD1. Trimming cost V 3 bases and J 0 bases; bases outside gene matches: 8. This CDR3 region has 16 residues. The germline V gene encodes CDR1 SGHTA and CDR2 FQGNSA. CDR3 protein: CASSFQATGISYEQYF. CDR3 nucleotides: TGTGCCAGCAGCTTCCAGGCGACAGGGATCTCCTACGAGCAGTACTTC.

The CDR3 is CASSSGDQPQHF. The CDR3 nucleotides are TGTGCCAGCAGCTCAGGGGATCAGCCCCAGCATTTT. The V call is TRBV11-2, the J call TRBJ1-5; D is perhaps TRBD1 (6 bases). V lost 4 bases and J lost 5, with 6 bases in between. This CDR3 is built from 12 residues. Germline V CDR1 and CDR2: SGHAT, FQNNGV.

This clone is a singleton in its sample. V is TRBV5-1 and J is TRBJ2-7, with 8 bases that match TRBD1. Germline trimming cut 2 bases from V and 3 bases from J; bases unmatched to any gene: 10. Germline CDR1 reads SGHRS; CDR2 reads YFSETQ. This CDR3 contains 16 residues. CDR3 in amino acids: CASSFGQGKFGYEQYF. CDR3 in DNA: TGCGCCAGCAGCTTTGGACAGGGAAAGTTTGGCTACGAGCAGTACTTC. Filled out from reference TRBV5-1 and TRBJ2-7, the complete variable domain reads KAGVTQTPRYLIKTRGQQVTLSCSPISGHRSVSWYQQTPGQGLQFLFEYFSETQRNKGNFPGRFSGRQFSNSRSEMNVSTLELGDSALYLCASSFGQGKFGYEQYFGPGTRLTVT.

CDR3 sequence: CATAWGLAGAYNEQFF. Written as DNA, the CDR3 is TGTGCCACGGCTTGGGGACTAGCGGGGGCCTACAATGAGCAGTTCTTC. The J gene is TRBJ2-1, the V gene TRBV24-1; 14 nucleotides match TRBD2. This CDR3 is 16 amino acids long. CDR1 is KGHDR, CDR2 SFDVKD, per germline. Trimming cost V 10 bases and J 2 bases; bases outside gene matches: 6.

The CDR3 sequence is CASSLDSRAGARGYTF. The CDR3 DNA reads as TGTGCCAGCAGCTTAGATAGCCGGGCGGGGGCACGGGGCTACACCTTC. V gene TRBV11-3 combines with J gene TRBJ1-2; maybe TRBD1 (6 bases). CDR1 SGHNT and CDR2 YENEEA come from the germline V gene. The CDR3 runs 16 residues. Trimming cost V 0 bases and J 8 bases, with 19 bases left between them.

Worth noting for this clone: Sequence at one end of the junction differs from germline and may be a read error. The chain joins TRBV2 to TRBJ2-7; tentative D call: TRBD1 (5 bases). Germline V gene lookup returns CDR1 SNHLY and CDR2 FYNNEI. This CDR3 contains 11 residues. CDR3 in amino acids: CASSPFQGGDF. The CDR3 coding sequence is TGTGCCAGCAGCCCATTTCAGGGTGGTGACTTC.

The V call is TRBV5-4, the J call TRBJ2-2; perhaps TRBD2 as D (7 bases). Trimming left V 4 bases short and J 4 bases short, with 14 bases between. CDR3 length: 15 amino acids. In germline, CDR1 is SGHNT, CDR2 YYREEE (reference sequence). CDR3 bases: TGTGCCAGCAGCCTGTGGGGGGGCCCCACCGGGGAGCTGTTTTTT. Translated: CASSLWGGPTGELFF.